The rows below give T cell receptor beta chains drawn from one sample of a study of OX40 agonist ivuxolimab in advanced cancers. Assay used: immunoSEQ multiplex PCR; TCRdb lists only in-frame clones, some missing. The sample holds roughly 72,000 clones, roughly 87% seen once. The sequencing here drew on CD4+ or CD8+ T cells sorted from blood, taken in a trial of the OX40 agonist ivuxolimab. Receptors were obtained from an adult with an advanced solid tumor such as melanoma, head and neck, liver or kidney cancer. The CDR3 runs from the conserved cysteine through the conserved F or W.

length	J	V	CDR3
13	TRBJ2-1	TRBV2	CASSETRLNEQFF
16	TRBJ2-5	TRBV11-2	CASSQLGEGDQETQYF
14	TRBJ1-6	TRBV16	CASSQWNLNSPLHF
16	TRBJ1-1	TRBV6-5	CASSYPKTGGITEAFF
13	TRBJ1-2	TRBV29-1	CSDSRGDNYGYTF
15	TRBJ1-2	TRBV11-2	CASSFLRDSVYGYTF
15	-	TRBV19	CASSIDWGRAYEQYF
13	TRBJ1-6	TRBV2	CASNRDRNSPLHF
14	TRBJ1-6	TRBV5-5	CASSLPGVSSPLHF
15	TRBJ1-5	TRBV15	CATSRAGDGNQPQHF
14	TRBJ1-1	TRBV6-4	CARNRTGSNTEAFF
14	TRBJ1-2	TRBV7-9	CASSVDRGYYGYTF
12	TRBJ2-7	TRBV10-3	CATIAGSYEQYF
16	TRBJ2-2	TRBV5-1	CASSLLGEKGTGELFF
15	TRBJ2-5	TRBV19	CASSPRQGARETQYF
17	TRBJ1-3	TRBV11-2	CASSRFLDRGSGNTIYF
16	TRBJ1-5	TRBV7-2	CASSLVQGGGNQPQHF
14	TRBJ2-1	TRBV6-1	CASSEGPLYYEQFF
14	-	TRBV29-1	CSVKGGEYGYEQYF
16	TRBJ2-7	TRBV4-1	CASSQDGEGGSYEQYF
16	-	TRBV5-6	CASNPRGAAISYEQYF
13	TRBJ2-1	TRBV28	CASSQLLENEQFF
14	TRBJ2-3	TRBV6-6	CASSVYKRTDTQYF
15	TRBJ1-2	TRBV5-5	CASSFSRDRDYGYTF
13	TRBJ1-3	TRBV6-6	CASRRTAGNTIYF
17	TRBJ2-7	TRBV10-3	CAISDSLGGGTDYEQYF
11	TRBJ2-1	TRBV7-2	CASSLAREQFF
15	TRBJ2-5	TRBV9	CASSGTSEYLETQYF
14	TRBJ2-5	TRBV5-1	CASSLGQGAETQYF
11	TRBJ2-7	TRBV6-5	CASSYGVEQYF
16	TRBJ1-2	TRBV5-1	CASSTGTGGAGYGYTF
14	TRBJ2-2	TRBV7-2	CASSPRITAGELFF
14	TRBJ1-5	TRBV6-6	CASTPEGGGQPQHF
14	TRBJ1-5	TRBV2	CASILNSIGQPQHF
13	TRBJ2-7	TRBV11-2	CASSLRSSYEQYF
14	TRBJ2-4	TRBV2	CASREWGVWNIQYF
11	TRBJ2-1	TRBV2	CASRREGVTLF
15	TRBJ1-4	TRBV7-6	CASSLRGQMNEKLFF
16	TRBJ2-1	TRBV7-8	CASSSRTASAYNEQFF
15	TRBJ2-1	TRBV11-2	CASSLTGSSYNEQFF
15	TRBJ1-2	TRBV19	CASSIGQGAGYGYTF
14	TRBJ1-5	TRBV6-1	CASSVGTGNQPQHF